This T cell receptor (beta chain) was sequenced in a study of Graves' ophthalmopathy and Graves' hyperthyroidism. Whole-study findings and limits: Both an approximately 70% sensitivity and a roughly 75% specificity characterized the model's predictions of ophthalmopathy progression.

With 6 bases clipped from V and 5 bases from J, the junction kept 10 bases outside the gene matches. Germline V gives CDR1 SGHTA, CDR2 FQGNSA. The CDR3 is made up of 14 amino acids. Establishment of the diagnosis relied upon clinical symptoms, serum thyroxine, TRAb, thyroid ultrasound and orbital computed tomography. Concerning this clonotype: The target antigen is unknown.

The authors amplified TCR beta CDR3 regions from RNA transcripts. HTBI primers were used in a first-round RT-PCR, which preceded a second-round multiplex PCR. TCRdb independently ran MiXCR on the multiplex PCR reads; one entry per CDR3 protein. The data show 740,000 or so distinct CDR3 sequences, roughly two fifths seen once. The rearrangement links TRBV7-2 to TRBJ2-7; 7 bases map to TRBD1. This TCR derives from an adult man with Graves' ophthalmopathy. Material: peripheral blood. Written as DNA, the CDR3 is TGTGCCAGCAGAACCGACAGGGTTTCGGACGAGCAGTACTTC. Protein: CASRTDRVSDEQYF.